The following is a T cell receptor (beta chain) sequence with its context. The data belong to a study of blood T cell repertoires in COVID-19. The CDR3 consists of 13 residues. Per the germline V gene, CDR1 is MNHEY and CDR2 is SVGAGI. V lost 8 bases, J lost 3 bases, and 12 bases lay in between. As originally analysed: Amplification of reference gene primers provided the estimated nucleated cell counts. Using immunoSEQ multiplex PCR, the repertoire was profiled, and TCRdb retains in-frame clones only, with some absent. V, J and clone size are those of that table, while D and trimming were read from the DNA. There are some 100,000 clones in the sample; about 90% occur only once, and approximately 7.3% lies in the top ten.

The clonotype comes from a man aged 25-45 years in a cohort sampled during active COVID-19. The rearrangement uses TRBV6-5 and TRBJ2-3; weak D call: TRBD2 (6 bases). The source material was peripheral blood. The CDR3, as DNA: TGTGCCAGCCACCGACGGGGGACAGATACGCAGTATTTT. Amino acids: CASHRRGTDTQYF.